A single T cell receptor (beta chain) is shown here with its context. This clonotype was detected many times. This clone's antigen is unknown. No much larger clonotype is one base removed from it; base qualities were not supplied. The listed sequencing device is Illumina NovaSeq 6000. TCR cDNA was synthesized by 5'RACE template switching, through which a universal primer site and unique molecular identifiers were introduced. Priming for cDNA synthesis came from both the TCR alpha and TCR beta constant segments. Two PCR steps were used to amplify libraries, with sample barcodes and sequencing adapters being added in the second step. Sequencing of libraries was done on Illumina HiSeq 2500 (2x100 bp) or NovaSeq (2x150 bp). The paper's data handling went like this. Reads were demultiplexed and collapsed into UMI consensus sequences with MIGEC, and V(D)J alignment was performed with MiXCR. Using edgeR on replicate PBMC samples, clonotypes were called vaccine-responding if FDR was below 0.01 and the log2 fold change was above 5 up to day 15. Each bulk clonotype received a CD4 or CD8 identity based on whether the sequenced CD4 or CD8 repertoire contained that clonotype at higher abundance. TCRdb ran its own pipeline on the public reads, namely fastp trimming at Q25 and MiXCR clone calling, and kept in-frame beta chains. Each CDR3 protein gets just one entry, which takes the most common genes and DNA from the rows behind it. TCRdb assigned the V and J calls; the authors' analysis was not used. This sample gives fewer than 350,000 distinct CDR3 sequences in total; around 3.9% of them show up just once. 20% to 30% of the sample lies in the top ten.

Per the publication, the treatment or condition label means: live attenuated yellow fever vaccine strain. At every blood-draw timepoint, two biological replicates of bulk PBMCs were collected. A standard Ficoll-Paque protocol was used to isolate PBMCs from peripheral blood. RNA was extracted with TriZol from bulk PBMCs, CD4 and CD8 fractions, and dextramer-positive and dextramer-negative fractions. The record originates from a study of T cells after yellow fever vaccination (dated by TCRdb to between 2018 and 2021). Study-wide context: The SMART-Seq v4 Ultra Low Input RNA kit was used to prepare libraries from fractions with low cell numbers. Two healthy male donors made up the cohort, one aged 18 to 29 years and the other aged 30 to 40 years. To track T-cell clones before and after primary and booster YFV17D yellow fever vaccination, bulk TCR alpha and beta repertoires were sequenced longitudinally. Blood was drawn at multiple timepoints before and after primary and secondary immunization, with bulk PBMC replicates and cell subsets isolated.

Looking up the germline V gene yields CDR1 MNHEY and CDR2 SVGEGT. Taken from cysteine to phenylalanine, the CDR3 has 16 residues. Only CDR3 DNA is held: 48 bases, read in frame from base 1. V sheds 0 bases and J sheds 3 bases, leaving 14 bases between their ends. The study at large found these results: The secondary T-cell response was weaker than the primary response but faster, peaking on day 5 instead of day 15. FACS-sorted repertoires could contain abundant contaminating clonotypes from the bulk population, so computational filtering was required. A small fraction of clonotypes appeared in both the CD4 and CD8 compartments, likely as a result of convergent recombination. Because only two donors were included in the study, the extent to which the findings can be generalized is limited. After the booster, most of the clones that had expanded following primary vaccination were detected again (roughly 96% of CD4 and around 90% of CD8), which suggests that memory was broadly maintained.

This specimen was PBMCs, taken on the day of the yellow fever booster vaccination. The chain employs TRBV6-2 or TRBV6-3 and TRBJ1-2, with the D gene too uncertain to name. The sequence came from a young man who received the YFV17D yellow fever vaccine. CDR3 loop: CASSYSSFGLHYGYTF. At the DNA level, the sequence is TGTGCCAGCAGTTACTCGTCTTTCGGACTGCACTATGGCTACACCTTC.